This is a list of T cell receptor beta chains from one sample in a study of blood T cell repertoires in COVID-19. Clones were read by immunoSEQ multiplex PCR, and TCRdb kept only the in-frame ones, dropping some. Of a few hundred thousand clones listed, roughly 87% are singletons. Sequenced sample: peripheral blood. The receptors were gathered from a man between 18 and 35 years old with active or convalescent COVID-19. The CDR3 runs from the conserved cysteine through the conserved F or W. The order of the fields is V gene, J gene, CDR3 protein.

V gene: TRBV3-1/TRBV3-2
J gene: TRBJ2-3
CDR3 protein: CASSSGTRSSTDTQYF

V gene: TRBV12-5
J gene: TRBJ1-1
CDR3 protein: CASAPRGNVRNTEAFF

V gene: TRBV10-2
J gene: TRBJ1-1
CDR3 protein: CASRSRMNTEAFF

V gene: TRBV19
J gene: TRBJ1-1
CDR3 protein: CASSPTGGYHTEAFF

V gene: TRBV4-3
J gene: TRBJ2-1
CDR3 protein: CASSLTGLAGEQFF

V gene: TRBV7-9
J gene: TRBJ1-3
CDR3 protein: CASSLPFSGNTIYF

V gene: TRBV29-1
J gene: TRBJ2-1
CDR3 protein: CSVRTASELMGQFF

V gene: TRBV6-1
J gene: TRBJ2-1
CDR3 protein: CASSEVLVRSYNEQFF

V gene: TRBV7-3
J gene: TRBJ2-3
CDR3 protein: CASSHSGTSRTDTQYF

V gene: TRBV5-5
J gene: TRBJ2-7
CDR3 protein: CASSLVQGAGEQYF

V gene: TRBV13
J gene: TRBJ2-5
CDR3 protein: CASSPDRGPQETQYF

V gene: TRBV5-6
J gene: TRBJ2-5
CDR3 protein: CASSATFWTAPETQYF

V gene: TRBV27
J gene: TRBJ2-7
CDR3 protein: CASSLLADKYEQYF

V gene: TRBV28
J gene: TRBJ2-7
CDR3 protein: CASTAGNYEQYF

V gene: TRBV11-2
J gene: TRBJ2-3
CDR3 protein: CASSSGPLAGALTDTQYF

V gene: TRBV28
J gene: TRBJ2-5
CDR3 protein: CASSFTDRGETQYF

V gene: TRBV19
J gene: TRBJ1-5
CDR3 protein: CASSPDRGVYPQHF

V gene: TRBV24-1
J gene: TRBJ2-2
CDR3 protein: CATRHTTGELFF

V gene: TRBV3-1/TRBV3-2
J gene: TRBJ2-1
CDR3 protein: CASSPTTGQDTDEQFF

V gene: TRBV5-8
J gene: TRBJ1-2
CDR3 protein: CASSSEVLSGYTF

V gene: TRBV6-5
J gene: TRBJ2-7
CDR3 protein: CASSRTSGNYEQYF

V gene: TRBV28
J gene: TRBJ1-2
CDR3 protein: CASSLGGHGYTF

V gene: TRBV5-1
J gene: TRBJ2-5
CDR3 protein: CASSLSETQYF

V gene: TRBV9
J gene: TRBJ1-6
CDR3 protein: CASSPWTGGDSPLHF

V gene: TRBV6-2/TRBV6-3
J gene: TRBJ2-1
CDR3 protein: CASSDTGGNEQFF

V gene: TRBV6-4
J gene: TRBJ2-3
CDR3 protein: CASSDASGGARDTQYF

V gene: TRBV5-4
J gene: TRBJ1-1
CDR3 protein: CASSLFSGNTEAFF

V gene: TRBV9
J gene: TRBJ1-6
CDR3 protein: CASSVRTGNSPLHF

V gene: TRBV27
J gene: TRBJ1-1
CDR3 protein: CASSHRAMNTEAFF

V gene: TRBV24-1
J gene: TRBJ2-1
CDR3 protein: CATSDLETSGSHEQFF

V gene: TRBV7-9
J gene: TRBJ2-1
CDR3 protein: CASTRGDGSPYNEQFF

V gene: TRBV18
J gene: TRBJ2-1
CDR3 protein: CASSPLKFGEQFF

V gene: TRBV19
J gene: TRBJ2-2
CDR3 protein: CASSMGQGVYGELFF

V gene: TRBV5-1
J gene: TRBJ2-7
CDR3 protein: CASSLYTGADEQYF

V gene: TRBV7-8
J gene: TRBJ1-3
CDR3 protein: CASSLREIGNTIYF

V gene: TRBV12-3/TRBV12-4
J gene: TRBJ1-2
CDR3 protein: CASSFREYGYTF

V gene: TRBV5-1
J gene: TRBJ2-7
CDR3 protein: CASSLSTGDYEQYF

V gene: TRBV6-5
J gene: TRBJ1-1
CDR3 protein: CASSYRSERTEAFF

V gene: TRBV4-3
J gene: TRBJ1-4
CDR3 protein: CASSQEPGLGLFF

V gene: TRBV13
J gene: TRBJ2-3
CDR3 protein: CASSLGPIAGPSTDTQYF

V gene: TRBV7-9
J gene: TRBJ2-1
CDR3 protein: CASSSLERGTYNEQFF

V gene: TRBV7-9
J gene: TRBJ1-1
CDR3 protein: CASSGGAAAEAFF

V gene: TRBV19
J gene: TRBJ2-5
CDR3 protein: CATPPQGPGGETQYF

V gene: TRBV5-1
J gene: TRBJ2-1
CDR3 protein: CASSPSSSYNEQFF

V gene: TRBV4-1
J gene: TRBJ2-2
CDR3 protein: CASRAWTGATGELFF

V gene: TRBV3-1/TRBV3-2
J gene: TRBJ2-1
CDR3 protein: CASRPGTSVYNEQFF

V gene: TRBV14
J gene: TRBJ2-1
CDR3 protein: CASSLNNEQFF

V gene: TRBV5-1
J gene: TRBJ2-7
CDR3 protein: CASSLFGLAGETYEQYF

V gene: TRBV5-6
J gene: TRBJ2-7
CDR3 protein: CASSEGLHYEQYF

V gene: TRBV6-5
J gene: TRBJ2-7
CDR3 protein: CASSDLQATYEQYF

V gene: TRBV4-3
J gene: TRBJ2-5
CDR3 protein: CASSRRTGDFGETQYF

V gene: TRBV6-1
J gene: TRBJ2-3
CDR3 protein: CASSEVAHGLGAASTDTQYF

V gene: TRBV27
J gene: TRBJ1-1
CDR3 protein: CASSLTAVTGGVDTEAFF

V gene: TRBV5-1
J gene: TRBJ2-2
CDR3 protein: CASSLDSGGFDKLFF

V gene: TRBV7-6
J gene: TRBJ2-5
CDR3 protein: CASSLPRHPTSLETQYF